This T cell receptor beta chain appears in the sequencing data of a study of T-cell reconstitution after alpha-beta-depleted transplantation in children (dated by TCRdb to 2016 to 2017). For context, the study as a whole: The study quantitatively tracked T-cell immune reconstitution after TCRalphabeta/CD19-depleted allogeneic hematopoietic cell transplantation in children using TCR repertoire profiling. Summary of the overall study and its limitations: In some patients, the high TCRbeta diversity seen at day 60 was put down to recipient T cells and intrathymic progenitors that had survived conditioning. The frequencies of hyperexpanded clones fell over the following months, and after one year, T-cell counts and TCRbeta diversity were mostly attributed to newly produced T cells. About two months after transplant, the apparently early recovery of alphabetaT-cell counts reportedly depended on just several hundred clones that had expanded rapidly and came from non-depleted graft cells.

A distance of 13 bases separates the germline ends of V and J, which lose 4 bases and 0 bases respectively. CDR1 and CDR2, per the germline V gene, are MDHEN and SYDVKM. Measured from the cysteine to the phenylalanine, the CDR3 is 16 residues long. Left in the record is the CDR3 DNA by itself, 48 bases read in frame from the first base. This clonotype was detected ten times or more. The antigen this receptor binds is unknown. No base-level quality is on record; no much larger clone is a single base apart. The treatment or condition label of this sample denotes: allogeneic hematopoietic cell transplantation with graft depleted of TCRalphabeta T cells and CD19 B cells. The transplant recipients were children given TCRalphabeta/CD19-depleted allogeneic hematopoietic cell grafts. Receptor libraries were prepared by PCR. These reads were obtained on an Illumina HiSeq 2500. TCR library preparation used molecular barcoding, with unique molecular identifiers applied to normalize quantification of the TCRbeta repertoire. TCRdb trimmed the raw reads at Q25, called clones with MiXCR and kept productive beta chains. One record per CDR3 amino acid sequence lists the most common genes and DNA. Across this sample there are some 150,000 distinct CDR3 sequences, with around 8.5% seen only once. The ten largest clones capture around 18% of the sample.

The material sequenced was PBMCs, mostly from graft donor cells, taken 180 days after TCRalphabeta/CD19-depleted stem cell transplant. This sequence uses TRBV28 and TRBJ1-5, with TRBD1 as a weak D call on 6 bases. The receptor was isolated from a female patient aged 2-9 years who had a stem cell transplant for congenital amegakaryocytic thrombocytopenia, so the T cells may come from the graft donor. CDR3 region: CASSWTASYSNQPQHF. The bases are TGTGCCAGCAGTTGGACAGCAAGCTATAGCAATCAGCCCCAGCATTTT.